Below, 13 T cell receptor beta chains from the same sample are listed, as sequenced in a study of PD-L1 blockade in urothelial cancer (dated by TCRdb to about 2017). The protocol used for the library was the immunoSEQ multiplex PCR assay. The source is immuneACCESS, and TCRdb retained only in-frame sequences with V and J called. Part of the clones is not carried over; for the studies checked, unresolved V genes explain less than half of this, and the remainder is unexplained. For this sample there are more than 85,000 clones; roughly nine tenths appear just once. 0.75% to 0.95% of the sample comes from the top ten. The source was PBMCs, collected around atezolizumab (anti-PD-L1) treatment. All receptors derive from an elderly woman with urothelial cancer.

This rearrangement joins TRBV9 to TRBJ2-4; TRBD2 matches 8 bases. Unmatched junction bases numbered 9, after V lost 4 bases and J lost 0 bases. The CDR3 consists of 17 residues. Germline loops: CDR1 SGDLS, CDR2 YYNGEE. CDR3 in amino acids: CASSFRAGVGAKNIQYF. CDR3 DNA: TGTGCCAGCAGCTTTAGAGCGGGAGTTGGAGCCAAAAACATTCAGTACTTC.

The rearrangement links TRBV2 to TRBJ2-1; 14 bases agree with TRBD2. This CDR3 is 16 amino acids long. CDR1 SNHLY and CDR2 FYNNEI come from the germline V gene. Trimming at V came to 4 bases and at J to 5 bases, leaving 4 bases not matched to a gene. CDR3 residues: CASSAGTSGSNNEQFF. The CDR3 nucleotides read TGTGCCAGCAGTGCCGGGACTAGCGGGAGTAACAATGAGCAGTTCTTC.

A word on this clone: The junction and the germline gene differ at one end; a read error may be behind it. This sample includes further DNA sequences coding for the same CDR3. This chain joins TRBV30 and TRBJ2-7, with TRBD1 as a possible D gene (6 bases). The CDR3 sequence is 15 residues long. Germline V gene data show CDR1 as GTSNPN and CDR2 as SVGIG (reference sequence). CDR3 residues: CAWSAEDRLRGLSYF. The CDR3 region has the DNA TGCGCCTGGAGTGCCGAGGACAGACTTCGAGGATTATCGTACTTC.

The chain links TRBV4-2 to TRBJ2-5, with D possibly matching TRBD2 (5 bases). The CDR3 spans 14 residues. V was clipped by 0 bases and J by 3 bases, with 8 bases between them. Germline V gene lookup returns CDR1 LGHNA and CDR2 YNFKEQ. CDR3 sequence: CASSQDRGKETQYF. CDR3 nucleotides: TGTGCCAGCAGCCAAGATCGAGGGAAAGAGACCCAGTACTTC.

J is TRBJ2-3 and V is TRBV19; D is possibly TRBD1 (6 bases). V lost 9 bases to trimming and J lost 5 bases, with 12 bases between them. This CDR3 spans 12 amino acids. CDR1 is LNHDA, CDR2 SQIVND, per germline (reference sequence). The CDR3 DNA reads TGTGCCAGCAGGGGTGGGGGAGATACGCAGTATTTT. Translated: CASRGGGDTQYF.

V usage is TRBV2 and J usage is TRBJ1-1, with D uncertain. This CDR3 has 13 amino acids. V lost 3 bases and J lost 4, with 9 bases in between. Germline CDR1 is SNHLY and CDR2 is FYNNEI. The CDR3 nucleotides are TGTGCCAGCAGTGACTCACAGAGCACTGAAGCTTTCTTT. It translates to CASSDSQSTEAFF.

V is TRBV10-3 and J is TRBJ1-1; 8 bases map to TRBD1. Trimming took 4 bases from V and 4 from J; bases not matched to a gene: 8. The germline V gene encodes CDR1 ENHRY and CDR2 SYGVKD. The CDR3 consists of 15 residues. The CDR3: CAISGPGQGSTEAFF. As DNA, the CDR3 is TGTGCCATCAGTGGGCCTGGACAGGGTAGCACTGAAGCTTTCTTT.

The V and J genes are TRBV11-2 and TRBJ2-3, with D possibly matching TRBD1 (5 bases). The CDR3 consists of 16 residues. CDR1 SGHAT and CDR2 FQNNGV come from the germline V gene. V lost 1 base and J lost 1, with 12 bases in between. Here the CDR3 reads CASSLGRGGGTDTQYF. In nucleotides, the CDR3 is TGTGCCAGCAGCTTAGGAAGGGGCGGCGGCACAGATACGCAGTATTTT.

This chain uses TRBV28 with TRBJ1-1; the D is unclear. CDR3 length: 17 amino acids. Trimming left V 3 bases short and J 0 bases short, with 17 bases between. From germline, CDR1 is MDHEN and CDR2 SYDVKM. The CDR3 DNA is TGTGCCAGCAGTTTTCCTGGGAGGGTTGGGATGAACACTGAAGCTTTCTTT. Amino acid sequence: CASSFPGRVGMNTEAFF.

CDR3 nucleotide sequence: TGTGCCAGCAGCTTAAGGGACTTAGCGCCCGACGAGCAGTACTTC. Protein: CASSLRDLAPDEQYF. This chain connects TRBV7-8 to TRBJ2-7, with TRBD2 as a possible D gene (6 bases). Germline V gene sequence: CDR1 SGHVS, CDR2 FQNEAQ. The CDR3 has 15 amino acids. The germline V and J ends were trimmed by 2 bases and 5 bases, with 16 bases remaining between them. The variable domain in full, with the rest retrieved from reference TRBV7-8 and TRBJ2-7, is GAGVSQSPRYKVAKRGQDVALRCDPISGHVSLFWYQQALGQGPEFLTYFQNEAQLDKSGLPSDRFFAERPEGSVSTLKIQRTQQEDSAVYLCASSLRDLAPDEQYFGPGTRLTVT.

The rearrangement uses TRBV28 and TRBJ2-7; possibly TRBD1 for D (5 bases). This CDR3 region has 17 residues. CDR1 is MDHEN, CDR2 SYDVKM, per germline. The V end lost 10 bases, the J end lost 4 bases, and 29 bases lay between the germline ends. CDR3 nucleotide sequence: TGTGCCACGAATCCTCTTCGACAGCTCGTTTACCATTACGAGCAGTACTTC. This codes for CATNPLRQLVYHYEQYF.

The chain combines TRBV27 with TRBJ2-5; 8 bases align to TRBD2. Germline trimming cut 6 bases from V and 2 bases from J; bases unmatched to any gene: 2. Per the germline V gene, CDR1 is MNHEY and CDR2 is SMNVEV (reference sequence). This CDR3 region has 13 residues. The CDR3 DNA reads TGTGCCAGCAGCCCTAGCGGGCAAGAGACCCAGTACTTC. Protein: CASSPSGQETQYF.

V gene TRBV5-4 combines with J gene TRBJ2-1; 9 bases line up with TRBD2. This CDR3 region has 16 residues. Per the germline V gene, CDR1 is SGHNT and CDR2 is YYREEE (reference sequence). V shed 2 bases and J 7 bases; nucleotides not matched to a gene: 10. The CDR3 loop reads CASSFGLAGGSNEQFF. The CDR3 DNA reads TGTGCCAGCAGCTTTGGGTTGGCGGGAGGGAGTAATGAGCAGTTCTTC.